What follows is one TCR beta chain and its context. The data originate from a study of shared clonotypes between healthy human individuals. Turning to the study itself: Plates per donor: three CD4 naive, three CD4 memory, two CD8 naive, one CD8 memory.

The CDR3 extends over 17 amino acids. CDR1 and CDR2 from the germline V gene are LGHNT and FRNRAP. With 3 bases removed from V and 2 bases from J, the gap between germline ends came to 14 bases. Libraries were prepared by immunoSEQ multiplex PCR; TCRdb keeps only in-frame clonotypes and omits some of them. The repertoire includes fewer than 2.5 million clones, 80% to 95% of them detected once, and approximately 0.37% sits in the top ten. J is TRBJ2-6 and V is TRBV12-5; tentative D call: TRBD1 (6 bases). The clonotype comes from a young man in good health. Some clones in this sample may be carry-over from other donors' samples. Sample: naive CD4+ T cells from PBMCs. The subset: CD45RA+ positively selected. This CDR3 is CASGFSDRAPGANVLTF. The CDR3 nucleotides are TGTGCTAGTGGTTTTTCGGACAGAGCTCCTGGGGCCAACGTCCTGACTTTC.